The T cell receptor beta chain under discussion was sequenced for a study of cytotoxic CD8 clonotypes in ibrutinib-treated CLL. About the research overall: The patients comprised roughly 10 relapsed/refractory and more than 14 treatment-naive cases, about 18 IGHV unmutated. Averaging across samples gave 255,043 productive templates and roughly 88,000 productive rearrangements. Study-wide results and caveats: Samples were collected at differing times from sustained-remission and progressing patients.

Regarding this clone: Its antigen remains unidentified.

Sequencing was performed with immunoSEQ multiplex PCR; in TCRdb, only in-frame clones are kept and a portion is missing. Here the sample spans thousands of clones, 60% to 80% being singletons. The CDR3 has 15 amino acids. In germline, CDR1 is MNHEY, CDR2 SMNVEV (reference sequence). V lost 6 bases and J lost 0, with 9 bases in between. The sample consisted of PBMCs, taken before ibrutinib treatment. The V and J genes are TRBV27 and TRBJ2-6; unclear D gene. The source of this sequence is a human donor with chronic lymphocytic leukemia. CDR3 DNA sequence: TGTGCCAGCAGGGGCCCCCGCTCTGGGGCCAACGTCCTGACTTTC. Its translation: CASRGPRSGANVLTF.